A single sample gave rise to the 12 T cell receptor beta chains below, sequenced in a study of response to subunit inactivated influenza vaccine. TCRdb called the RT-PCR reads again in MiXCR, with one record for every CDR3 protein. The sample contains hundreds of thousands of distinct CDR3 sequences, 7.6% of which appear only once. Specimen: PBMCs from blood, collected 23 to 25 months after vaccination. The receptors here all came from a man aged 45 to 75 who received an inactivated influenza vaccine.

In this sample, this clonotype turned up a few times. This rearrangement joins TRBV7-2 to TRBJ2-4; the match to TRBD2 covers 7 bases. CDR3 length equals 16 residues. Germline V gives CDR1 SGHTA, CDR2 FQGNSA. Losses at the gene ends were 6 bases for V and 9 bases for J; bases not matched to a gene: 17. The CDR3: CASSLAGAGTSPIQYF. CDR3 nucleotide sequence: TGTGCCAGCAGTCTAGCAGGAGCGGGAACCTCCCCCATTCAGTACTTC.

The chain links TRBV7-2 to TRBJ2-2; D call uncertain. This CDR3 comprises 16 residues. V lost 2 bases, J lost 6 bases, and 16 bases lay in between. CDR1 and CDR2 from the germline V gene are SGHTA and FQGNSA. In DNA, the CDR3 is TGTGCCAGCAGCTTATATGCCAGGATCTTGCCCGGGGAGCTGTTTTTT. Protein product: CASSLYARILPGELFF.

This chain connects TRBV14 to TRBJ2-5, with D possibly being TRBD2 (6 bases). V was pared by 4 bases and J by 0 bases, with 12 bases between. Per the germline V gene, CDR1 is SGHDN and CDR2 is FVKESK. CDR3 length equals 15 residues. The CDR3 DNA reads as TGTGCCAGCAGCCTTGGCGGGACGTACCAAGAGACCCAGTACTTC. Translated: CASSLGGTYQETQYF.

This clonotype was seen a few times. The chain couples TRBV27 to TRBJ2-5, with 8 positions matching TRBD2. Germline loops: CDR1 MNHEY, CDR2 SMNVEV (reference sequence). J lost 5 bases, V lost 4 bases, and 9 bases had no gene match. CDR3 length: 15 residues. This CDR3 reads CASSSLRTSWETQYF. The CDR3 region has the DNA TGTGCCAGCAGTTCTCTCCGGACTAGCTGGGAGACCCAGTACTTC.

This clonotype was seen a few times. Here the CDR3 DNA reads TGCAGTGCTAGAGGCCCGACCCCCGCGGAGACCCAGTACTTC. Translation: CSARGPTPAETQYF. This chain joins TRBV20-1 and TRBJ2-5, with unresolved D. CDR1 is DFQATT and CDR2 is SNEGSKA in the germline V gene (reference sequence). The CDR3 spans 14 residues. V dropped 1 base and J dropped 5 bases, with 14 bases sitting between them.

This clonotype has a handful of counts. CDR3 DNA: TGTGCCAGCAGTTTAGTTGGCAGGGGTCACGAGCAGTACTTC. Its translation: CASSLVGRGHEQYF. This chain joins TRBV12-3 or TRBV12-4 and TRBJ2-7; D perhaps matches TRBD1 (6 bases). Trimming removed 1 base from V and 5 bases from J, with 12 bases in between. The CDR3 covers 14 residues.

This clonotype was recorded many times. This rearrangement joins TRBV5-1 to TRBJ1-1; D is ambiguous. V lost 3 bases, J lost 1 base, and 13 bases lay in between. The V gene's germline CDR1 is SGHRS and CDR2 YFSETQ. The CDR3 contains 15 residues. The CDR3 coding sequence is TGCGCCAGCAGCTGGGGTGACCGGGGGAACACTGAAGCTTTCTTT. Encoded protein: CASSWGDRGNTEAFF.

This clonotype was seen only a few times. The chain joins TRBV7-9 to TRBJ2-2; D is unresolved. CDR1 is SEHNR, CDR2 FQNEAQ, per germline (reference sequence). This CDR3 has 10 residues. The germline V and J ends were trimmed by 6 bases and 6 bases, with 2 bases remaining between them. The CDR3 region has the DNA TGTGCCAGCAGAGCCGGGGAGCTGTTTTTT. This encodes CASRAGELFF.

Only one count was recorded for this clonotype. This clone may be a read error of a much larger clone one base away. This sequence joins TRBV28 and TRBJ1-1; D remains unclear. Germline V gene sequence: CDR1 MDHEN, CDR2 SYDVKM. CDR3 length: 13 residues. The CDR3 here is CAGSLASNTEAFF. The CDR3 nucleotides read TGTGCCGGCAGTTTAGCATCAAACACTGAAGCTTTCTTT.

This clonotype has a handful of counts. J is TRBJ2-6 and V is TRBV6-2 or TRBV6-3, with D hard to call. Germline CDR1 and CDR2: MNHEY and SVGEGT. The CDR3 is 15 amino acids. With 2 bases removed from V and 1 base from J, the gap between germline ends came to 6 bases. The CDR3 bases are TGTGCCAGCAGTTACGGCACGTCTGGGGCCAACGTCCTGACTTTC. It codes for CASSYGTSGANVLTF.

This clonotype was seen repeatedly, ten times or more. The chain combines TRBV20-1 with TRBJ1-1; D call uncertain. V was trimmed by 6 bases and J by 10 bases, leaving 18 bases between them. In germline, CDR1 is DFQATT, CDR2 SNEGSKA (reference sequence). The CDR3 totals 12 residues. This chain's CDR3 is CSARTLGVGAFF. Written as DNA, the CDR3 is TGCAGTGCCAGAACCCTTGGGGTGGGAGCTTTCTTT.

J is TRBJ2-1 and V is TRBV5-1, with D possibly being TRBD1 (5 bases). From germline, CDR1 is SGHRS and CDR2 YFSETQ. Trimming took off 0 bases at V and 7 bases at J, with 11 bases between the two ends. The CDR3 sequence is 14 residues long. The CDR3 loop reads CASSLGGNLNEQFF. The CDR3 nucleotides are TGCGCCAGCAGCTTGGGGGGCAACCTGAATGAGCAGTTCTTC.